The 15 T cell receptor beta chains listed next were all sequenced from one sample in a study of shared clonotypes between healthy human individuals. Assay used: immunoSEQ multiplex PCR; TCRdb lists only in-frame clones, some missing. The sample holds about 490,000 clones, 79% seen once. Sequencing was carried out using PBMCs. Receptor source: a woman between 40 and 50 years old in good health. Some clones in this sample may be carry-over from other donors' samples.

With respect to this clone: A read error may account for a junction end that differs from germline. Here the CDR3 reads CASSLETRRWAF. The DNA of the CDR3 is TGTGCCAGCAGCTTAGAGACACGCCGTTGGGCTTTT. The gene calls are TRBV7-9 and TRBJ1-3; no definite D call. The CDR3 is 12 residues long. Germline values: CDR1 SEHNR, CDR2 FQNEAQ (reference sequence). Full variable domain (remainder filled in from reference TRBV7-9 and TRBJ1-3): DTGVSQNPRHKITKRGQNVTFRCDPISEHNRLYWYRQTLGQGPEFLTYFQNEAQLEKSRLLSDRFSAERPKGSFSTLEIQRTEQGDSAMYLCASSLETRRWAFGEGSWLTVV.

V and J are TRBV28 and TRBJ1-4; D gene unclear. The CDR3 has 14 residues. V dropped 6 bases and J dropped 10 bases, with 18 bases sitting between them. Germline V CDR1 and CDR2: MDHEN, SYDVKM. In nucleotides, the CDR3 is TGTGCCAGCAGGCCGGGGTTGCAGTATGGAAAACTGTTTTTT. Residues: CASRPGLQYGKLFF.

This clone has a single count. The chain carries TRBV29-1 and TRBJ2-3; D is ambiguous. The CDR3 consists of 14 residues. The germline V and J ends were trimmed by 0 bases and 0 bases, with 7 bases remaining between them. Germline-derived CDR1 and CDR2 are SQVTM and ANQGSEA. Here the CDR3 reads CSVEDSRSTDTQYF. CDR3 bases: TGCAGCGTTGAAGACTCCCGTAGCACAGATACGCAGTATTTT.

The CDR3 is CASRSPHRNTEAFF. CDR3 in DNA: TGTGCCAGCAGGTCGCCCCACCGTAACACTGAAGCTTTCTTT. The chain links TRBV6-1 to TRBJ1-1, with D hard to call. Trimming cost V 6 bases and J 2 bases, with 13 bases left between them. The CDR3 runs 14 residues. Per the germline V gene, CDR1 is MNHNS and CDR2 is SASEGT.

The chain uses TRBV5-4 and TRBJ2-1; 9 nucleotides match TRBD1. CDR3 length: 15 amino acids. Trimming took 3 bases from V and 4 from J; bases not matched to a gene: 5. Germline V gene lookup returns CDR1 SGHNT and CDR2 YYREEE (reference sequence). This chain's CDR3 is CASSSRDRVYNEQFF. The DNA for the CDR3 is TGTGCCAGCAGCTCCCGGGACAGGGTTTACAATGAGCAGTTCTTC.

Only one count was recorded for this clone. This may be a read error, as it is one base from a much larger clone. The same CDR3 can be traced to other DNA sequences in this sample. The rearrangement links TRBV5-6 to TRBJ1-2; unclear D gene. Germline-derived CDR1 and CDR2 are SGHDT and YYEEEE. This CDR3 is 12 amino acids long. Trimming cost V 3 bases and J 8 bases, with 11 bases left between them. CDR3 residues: CASSSLTGGYTF. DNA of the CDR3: TGTGCCAGCAGCTCCTTAACGGGAGGCTACACCTTC.

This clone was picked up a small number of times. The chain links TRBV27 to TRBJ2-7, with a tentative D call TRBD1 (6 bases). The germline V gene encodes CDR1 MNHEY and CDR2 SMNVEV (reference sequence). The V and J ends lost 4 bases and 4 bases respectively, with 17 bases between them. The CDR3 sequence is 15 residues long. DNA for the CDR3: TGTGCCAGCAGTTCAACAGGGTCCGCGCCTTACGAGCAGTACTTC. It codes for CASSSTGSAPYEQYF.

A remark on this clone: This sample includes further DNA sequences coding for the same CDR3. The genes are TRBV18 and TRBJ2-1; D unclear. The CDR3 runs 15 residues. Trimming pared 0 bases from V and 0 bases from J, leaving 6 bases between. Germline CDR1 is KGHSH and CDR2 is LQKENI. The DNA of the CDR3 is TGTGCCAGCTCACCACCGGGCATCTCCTACAATGAGCAGTTCTTC. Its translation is CASSPPGISYNEQFF.

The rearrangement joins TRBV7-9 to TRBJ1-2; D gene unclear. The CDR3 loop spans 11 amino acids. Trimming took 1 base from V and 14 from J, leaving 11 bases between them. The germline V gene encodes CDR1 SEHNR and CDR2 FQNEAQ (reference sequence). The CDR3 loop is CASSLGSVWTF. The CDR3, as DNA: TGTGCCAGCAGCTTAGGGTCGGTCTGGACCTTC.

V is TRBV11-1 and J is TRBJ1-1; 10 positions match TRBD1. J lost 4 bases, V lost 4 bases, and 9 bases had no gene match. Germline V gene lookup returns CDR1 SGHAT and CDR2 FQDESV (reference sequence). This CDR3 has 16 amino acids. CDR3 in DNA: TGTGCCAGCAGCTCAGGGACAGGGGAAGGGGTCACTGAAGCTTTCTTT. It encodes CASSSGTGEGVTEAFF.

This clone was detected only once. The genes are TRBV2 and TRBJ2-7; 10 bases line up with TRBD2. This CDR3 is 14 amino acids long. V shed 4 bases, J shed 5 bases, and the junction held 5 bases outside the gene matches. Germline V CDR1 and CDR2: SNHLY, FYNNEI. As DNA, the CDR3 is TGTGCCAGCAGTGGCCTAGCGGGAGTGGACGAGCAGTACTTC. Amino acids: CASSGLAGVDEQYF. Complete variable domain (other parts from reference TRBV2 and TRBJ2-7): EPEVTQTPSHQVTQMGQEVILRCVPISNHLYFYWYRQILGQKVEFLVSFYNNEISEKSEIFDDQFSVERPDGSNFTLKIRSTKLEDSAMYFCASSGLAGVDEQYFGPGTRLTVT.

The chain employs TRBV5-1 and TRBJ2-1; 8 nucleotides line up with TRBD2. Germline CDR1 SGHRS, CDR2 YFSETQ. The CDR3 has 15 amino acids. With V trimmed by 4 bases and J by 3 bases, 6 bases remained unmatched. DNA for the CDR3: TGCGCCAGCAGCCCACTAGCGGAGATCTACAATGAGCAGTTCTTC. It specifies CASSPLAEIYNEQFF.

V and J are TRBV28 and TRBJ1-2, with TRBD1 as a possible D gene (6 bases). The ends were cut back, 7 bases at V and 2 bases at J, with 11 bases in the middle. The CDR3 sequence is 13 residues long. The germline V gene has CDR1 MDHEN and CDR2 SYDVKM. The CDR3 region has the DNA TGTGCCAGCATGGGACATAACAACTATGGCTACACCTTC. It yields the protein CASMGHNNYGYTF.

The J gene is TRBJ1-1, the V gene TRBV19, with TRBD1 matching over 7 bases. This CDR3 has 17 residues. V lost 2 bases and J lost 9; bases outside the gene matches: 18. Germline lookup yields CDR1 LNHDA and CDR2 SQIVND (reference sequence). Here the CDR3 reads CASSITGDRVYPGQAFF. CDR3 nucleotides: TGTGCCAGTAGTATAACGGGGGACAGAGTCTACCCGGGGCAAGCTTTCTTT.

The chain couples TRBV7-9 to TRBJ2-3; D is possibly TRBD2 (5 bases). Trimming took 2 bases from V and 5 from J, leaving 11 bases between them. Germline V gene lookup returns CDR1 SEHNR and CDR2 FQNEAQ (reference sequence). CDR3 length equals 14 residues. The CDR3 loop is CASSLYRAGDTQYF. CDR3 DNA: TGTGCCAGCAGCTTATACCGGGCGGGAGATACGCAGTATTTT.